Here is one T cell receptor beta chain with its context. The CDR3 is made up of 18 amino acids. This sample was included in a study of blood T cell repertoires in COVID-19. The overall study: COVID-19 samples, acute and convalescent, were from the United States, Italy and Spain.

In the authors' workflow: From reference gene primer amplification, estimates of nucleated cell counts were derived. Libraries were prepared by immunoSEQ multiplex PCR; TCRdb keeps only in-frame clonotypes and omits some of them. V, J and clone size derive from that table, while D and trimming were established from the DNA sequence. The table shows about 100,000 clones, with 75% to 95% occurring only once. Sequenced sample: peripheral blood. The rearrangement uses TRBV21-1 and TRBJ1-4; the DNA was not used to check the table's D call, TRBD1. TRBV21-1 has pseudogene status. This sequence originates from a woman aged 25 to 39 with acute or convalescent COVID-19. In nucleotides, the CDR3 is TGTGCCAGCAGCAATATCGTTATGACAGCCACAACTAATGAAAAACTGTTTTTT. It translates to CASSNIVMTATTNEKLFF.